This T cell receptor beta chain was identified during a study of blood T cell repertoires in COVID-19. Study in general: Samples taken during acute and convalescent COVID-19 were collected in the United States, Italy and Spain. T cells, B-cell-depleted T cells, or PBMCs provided the cDNA or gDNA that served as material.

Clones were read by immunoSEQ multiplex PCR, and TCRdb kept only the in-frame ones, dropping some. The table includes 96,000 or so clones, roughly 90% detected once. V was shortened by 5 bases and J by 1 base, with 8 bases between the two germline ends. The CDR3 extends over 13 amino acids. The chain links TRBV12-3 or TRBV12-4 to TRBJ1-1, with D perhaps TRBD1 (5 bases). Source material: peripheral blood. This TCR came from a man aged 60 to 75 with acute or convalescent COVID-19. This CDR3 is CASSRQQNTEAFF. CDR3 DNA sequence: TGTGCCAGCAGTAGACAGCAGAACACTGAAGCTTTCTTT.